This TCR beta chain came from a study of T cells in Graves' hyperthyroidism and ophthalmopathy. In the study overall: Once the initial diagnosis was made, peripheral blood was obtained before any treatment.

In germline, CDR1 is SGHAT, CDR2 FQDESV (reference sequence). V was pared by 4 bases and J by 3 bases, with 13 bases between. The CDR3 has 14 amino acids. Overall study results and limits: In the blood, most expanded thyroid clonotypes above 0.001 appeared as well.

Amplified TCR beta CDR3 regions derived from RNA transcripts. HTBI primers were employed in a first-round RT-PCR of the TCR CDR3. One entry per CDR3 protein results from TCRdb running MiXCR on the multiplex PCR reads. Of under 700,000 distinct CDR3 sequences detected, about a sixth appear once; the ten largest clones hold approximately 20%. This clonotype has ten or more counts. Its specificity is unknown. The study enrolled patients aged 18 to 65 with newly diagnosed hyperthyroidism of under 2 months' duration. The chain couples TRBV11-1 to TRBJ2-7; D possibly corresponds to TRBD2 (6 bases). The sequence derives from a woman aged 18-29 years with Graves' hyperthyroidism. Material: blood. CDR3 DNA: TGTGCCAGCAGCTCGACTAGTGTTGGCTACGAGCAGTACTTC. Its translation: CASSSTSVGYEQYF.